What follows describes a single T cell receptor beta chain. Its antigen is undetermined. Subsets obtained from CD4+ cells comprised CD45RA+ naive and CD45RA-negative memory cells. The data originate from a study of shared clonotypes between healthy human individuals. Regarding the study as a whole: Naive subsets typically showed greater estimated richness than memory subsets.

Measured with immunoSEQ multiplex PCR; TCRdb has only the in-frame clones, and not every one. Among about a million clones listed, around three quarters were seen once. The germline gives CDR1 SGHRS, CDR2 YFSETQ. With 3 bases removed from V and 5 bases from J, the gap between germline ends came to 17 bases. This CDR3 contains 15 residues. The chain has TRBV5-1 and TRBJ2-5; D may correspond to TRBD1 or TRBD2 (6 bases each). This receptor was taken from a man younger than 35 in good health. Some clones in this sample may be carry-over from other donors' samples. Specimen: memory CD4+ T cells from PBMCs. As for subset: CD45RA-negative fraction. CDR3 sequence (DNA): TGCGCCAGCAGCTCCACAGGGACTGGGCGGGAGACCCAGTACTTC. Its translation is CASSSTGTGRETQYF. Filled out from reference TRBV5-1 and TRBJ2-5, the complete variable domain reads KAGVTQTPRYLIKTRGQQVTLSCSPISGHRSVSWYQQTPGQGLQFLFEYFSETQRNKGNFPGRFSGRQFSNSRSEMNVSTLELGDSALYLCASSSTGTGRETQYFGPGTRLLVL.